Below are 2 T cell receptor beta chains sequenced from a single sample in a study of early stage breast cancer tumors. Method: immunoSEQ multiplex PCR; TCRdb's copy keeps in-frame clones and lacks some. The sample records some 25,000 clones, 60% to 70% being singletons. Sequencing was done on a sample of breast tumor tissue. The source of these receptors is a person in their 60s with breast cancer.

By sample share, this clone is medium-sized. The V gene is TRBV9, the J gene TRBJ2-7; 7 bases fit TRBD1. The junction had 2 bases not matched to a gene; V was cut back by 0 bases and J by 2 bases. Per germline, CDR1 SGDLS and CDR2 YYNGEE. The length of the CDR3 is 14 residues. The CDR3 loop reads CASSVATGAYEQYF. The CDR3 DNA reads as TGTGCCAGCAGCGTAGCTACAGGGGCCTACGAGCAGTACTTC.

The chain is built from TRBV14 and TRBJ1-2, with D possibly matching TRBD1 (5 bases). CDR3 length equals 13 residues. Trimming removed 1 base at V and 4 bases at J, with 7 bases between. Germline CDR1 and CDR2: SGHDN and FVKESK. The CDR3 loop is CASSQGQSYGYTF. Here the CDR3 DNA reads TGTGCCAGCAGCCAAGGACAGTCCTATGGCTACACCTTC.